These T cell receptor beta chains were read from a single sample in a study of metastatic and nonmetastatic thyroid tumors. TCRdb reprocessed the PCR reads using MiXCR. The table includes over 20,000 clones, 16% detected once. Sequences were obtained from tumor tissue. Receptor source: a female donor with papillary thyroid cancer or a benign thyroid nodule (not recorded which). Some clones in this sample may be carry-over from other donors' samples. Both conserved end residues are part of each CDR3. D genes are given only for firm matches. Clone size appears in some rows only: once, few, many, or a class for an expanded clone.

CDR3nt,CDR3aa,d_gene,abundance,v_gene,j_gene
TGCAGCGTTGAAGTCCCCCTAACTAGGAATGAGCAGTTCTTC,CSVEVPLTRNEQFF,.,many,TRBV29-1,TRBJ2-1
TGCAGTGCTATTGGGGGGTTTAGGGGCAATCAGCCCCAGCATTTT,CSAIGGFRGNQPQHF,.,many,TRBV20-1,TRBJ1-5
TGTGCCGTCAGTGAGTCCGGACAGCCTGAAGCTTTCTTT,CAVSESGQPEAFF,.,many,TRBV10-3,TRBJ1-1
TGTGCCAGCAGTCGAGCCGTGTCCACCGTGGAGCTGTTTTTT,CASSRAVSTVELFF,.,few,TRBV12-3/TRBV12-4,TRBJ2-2
TGTGCCAGCAGTTCGAGGAATAGCAATCAGCCCCAGCATTTT,CASSSRNSNQPQHF,.,many,TRBV12-3/TRBV12-4,TRBJ1-5
TGTGCCAGCAGCTTCCAATCTAGCAATCAGCCCCAGCATTTT,CASSFQSSNQPQHF,.,.,TRBV4-2,TRBJ1-5
TGTGCCAGCAGTTTAATAGAGGGACTAGCGGGGACCGGGGAGCTGTTTTTT,CASSLIEGLAGTGELFF,TRBD2,many,TRBV28,TRBJ2-2
TGTGCCATCAGTGGGACAGGGTTGGGCACAGATACGCAGTATTTT,CAISGTGLGTDTQYF,TRBD1,many,TRBV10-3,TRBJ2-3
TGTGCCAGTAGTCCCATGGCAGGGAATCAGCCCCAGCATTTT,CASSPMAGNQPQHF,.,medium-sized,TRBV19,TRBJ1-5
TGCGCCAGCAGCCAAGATTGGGGGCCCAGCGGGGGCCCTCGGGAGACCCAGTACTTC,CASSQDWGPSGGPRETQYF,TRBD2,.,TRBV4-1,TRBJ2-5
TGCAGCGTCGTCCCGGGACAGGGCCCTCGGGCCAACGTCCTGACTTTC,CSVVPGQGPRANVLTF,TRBD1,.,TRBV29-1,TRBJ2-6
TGTGCCAGCAGTCACACAGGAAGGGTTGAGAAGTACTTC,CASSHTGRVEKYF,.,few,TRBV27,TRBJ2-7
TGCAGTGCTAGAGATCTATTAGGACTAGCGGGGGGCTCTGGGGCCAACGTCCTGACTTTC,CSARDLLGLAGGSGANVLTF,TRBD2,many,TRBV20-1,TRBJ2-6
TGTGCCAGCAGTTACTCGATCCGGCCGGACGAGCAGTACTTC,CASSYSIRPDEQYF,.,few,TRBV6-5,TRBJ2-7
TGTGCCAGCAGCGTAGGGGACGGCGTTTTACAGTACTTC,CASSVGDGVLQYF,.,many,TRBV9,TRBJ2-7
TGTGCCAGCAGCTTAACAGGGATATCCTACGAGCAGTACTTC,CASSLTGISYEQYF,.,medium-sized,TRBV13,TRBJ2-7
TGTGCCAGCATGTCACAGGGCAACTCTGGGGCCAACGTCCTGACTTTC,CASMSQGNSGANVLTF,.,many,TRBV6-1,TRBJ2-6
TGCAGTGCTAGCCAACTAATCCAAGAGACCCAGTACTTC,CSASQLIQETQYF,.,many,TRBV20-1,TRBJ2-5
TGTGCCAGCAGTGAATCCTTGCAGGCACCGGGCACAGATACGGAGTATTTT,CASSESLQAPGTDTEYF,.,.,TRBV25-1,TRBJ2-3
TGCAGTGCTAGCCAGAGGTACAGGGATCTCGGGGAGCTTTTTTTT,CSASQRYRDLGELFF,.,.,TRBV20-1,TRBJ2-2
TGTGCCAGCAGTTCTAGGCCTTACAATGAGCAGTTCTTC,CASSSRPYNEQFF,.,many,TRBV27,TRBJ2-1
TGTGCCAGCACTCAGGGATTCAATCAGCCCCAGCATTTT,CASTQGFNQPQHF,.,many,TRBV12-3/TRBV12-4,TRBJ1-5
TGTGCCAGCAGTTTTGGAGATGGGGCTAATGAAAAACTGTTTTTT,CASSFGDGANEKLFF,.,medium-sized,TRBV28,TRBJ1-4
TGTGCCAGCAGTAGGGCCTCGGGGGGACTAGCCAAAAACATTAAGTACTTC,CASSRASGGLAKNIKYF,TRBD2,.,TRBV27,TRBJ2-4
TGTGCCAGCAGTTCGTTCAGGGGGCTAAGATCCTACGAGCAGTACTTC,CASSSFRGLRSYEQYF,TRBD1,medium-sized,TRBV12-3/TRBV12-4,TRBJ2-7
TGTGCCAGCAGCCCGGGACTAGCGGGGTATAGCAACACCGGGGAGCTGTTTTTT,CASSPGLAGYSNTGELFF,TRBD2,many,TRBV27,TRBJ2-2
TGTGCCAGCAGTGAAGGGGGGGGCGGTGGGCACACAGATACGCAGTATTTT,CASSEGGGGGHTDTQYF,.,few,TRBV2,TRBJ2-3
TGTGCCAGCAGCTTAGAGGGGACCTATGGCTACACCTTC,CASSLEGTYGYTF,.,.,TRBV7-2,TRBJ1-2
TGTGCCAGCACCTCAACAAGGGACGGAAAGGGGGGCGAGCAGTACTTC,CASTSTRDGKGGEQYF,.,many,TRBV5-6,TRBJ2-7
TGTGCCAGCAGTTACTACCCTTTCCAGACAGTGGCTTACTACGAGCAGTACTTC,CASSYYPFQTVAYYEQYF,.,.,TRBV6-5,TRBJ2-7
TGTGCTAGTGGTTTGGTAGTTCCCCTCCGAAACAATCAGCCCCAGCATTTT,CASGLVVPLRNNQPQHF,.,medium-sized,TRBV12-5,TRBJ1-5
TGTGCCAGCAGCTTTGGGGTCACGAACACCGGGGAGCTGTTTTTT,CASSFGVTNTGELFF,.,many,TRBV11-2,TRBJ2-2
TGTGCCAGCAGCTTAGGAGGGAAGCCCCAGCATTTT,CASSLGGKPQHF,.,many,TRBV7-2,TRBJ1-5
TGTGCCTGGAGCGGGGGAGAAACAGATACGCAGTATTTT,CAWSGGETDTQYF,.,many,TRBV30,TRBJ2-3
TGTGCCAGCAGCAAGGTGAATTGGGGGCTGGATGGCTACACCTTC,CASSKVNWGLDGYTF,.,many,TRBV5-4,TRBJ1-2
TGCAGTGCAGCCTGGACAGGGGGCCGATTGAACACCGTGGAGCTGTTTTTT,CSAAWTGGRLNTVELFF,TRBD1,.,TRBV20-1,TRBJ2-2
TGTGCCAGCATCACTCTGGGACAGGGCACTGAAGCTTTCTTT,CASITLGQGTEAFF,TRBD1,.,TRBV7-9,TRBJ1-1
TGTGCCAGTCGACTAGCGGGAGTGGGCACCGGGGAGCTGTTTTTT,CASRLAGVGTGELFF,TRBD2,.,TRBV19,TRBJ2-2
TGCAGTGCTAGAGATAGGGATGGGCTCAACACTGAAGCTTTCTTT,CSARDRDGLNTEAFF,.,many,TRBV20-1,TRBJ1-1
TGCAGTGCTAGAGATCACAAGGACCATAGCAATCAGCCCCAGCATTTT,CSARDHKDHSNQPQHF,.,many,TRBV20-1,TRBJ1-5
TGTGCCAGCAGTTTGACTAGCGGGTTGGTCGATGAGCAGTTCTTC,CASSLTSGLVDEQFF,TRBD2,many,TRBV7-9,TRBJ2-1
TGCGCCAGCAGTCCCCAGGGAGATGGCTCCTATAATTCACCCCTCCACTTT,CASSPQGDGSYNSPLHF,.,many,TRBV4-1,TRBJ1-6
TGTGCCACCAGCAGAGATGAAGGGTCGCCCTACGAGCAGTACTTC,CATSRDEGSPYEQYF,.,many,TRBV15,TRBJ2-7
TGTGCCTGGAAACAGGGGGCCTACGAGCAGTACTTC,CAWKQGAYEQYF,TRBD1,.,TRBV30,TRBJ2-7
TGTTCCACCAGCAGTCCCCCTGGACTAGCGGGAGATGGTGAGCAGTTCTTC,CSTSSPPGLAGDGEQFF,TRBD2,.,TRBV15,TRBJ2-1
TGTGCCAGCAGCTTAGAAGCCTACGAGCAGTACTTC,CASSLEAYEQYF,.,.,TRBV7-9,TRBJ2-7
TGTGCCAGCAGCTCCAGCCCGGACAGGGTTAATTACGAGCAGTACTTC,CASSSSPDRVNYEQYF,TRBD1,many,TRBV11-1,TRBJ2-7
TGTGCCAGCAGCCAAGGATCCGGGGCCAACGTCCTGACTTTC,CASSQGSGANVLTF,.,many,TRBV14,TRBJ2-6
TGTGCCAGCAGTTACGATGCAGAATCCTATGGCTACACCTTC,CASSYDAESYGYTF,.,many,TRBV6-5,TRBJ1-2
TGTGCCAGCAGCTTGCCCGATCAGCCCCAGCATTTT,CASSLPDQPQHF,.,many,TRBV5-5,TRBJ1-5